This TCR beta chain was recorded in a study of cytomegalovirus exposure and HLA in healthy donors. The study's findings and limits: Confirmation was obtained in vitro that three CMV-associated chains are specific for CMV antigens. With high specificity and sensitivity, the classifier reportedly diagnosed cytomegalovirus status.

About this clone itself: Its antigen is as yet unknown.

The CDR3 consists of 14 residues. The germline V gene has CDR1 ENHRY and CDR2 SYGVKD. V was shortened by 4 bases and J by 2 bases, with 10 bases between the two germline ends. The study ran its PCR with 60 Vbeta and 13 Jbeta primers. The assay was immunoSEQ multiplex PCR, and TCRdb's table has in-frame clones only and misses some. The sample carries some 150,000 clones, almost 80% recorded once. The receptor's source is a male donor in good health and CMV-seronegative. The sequenced sample was PBMCs. This rearrangement joins TRBV10-3 to TRBJ2-3, with a possible D match to TRBD2 (6 bases). In DNA, the CDR3 is TGTGCCATCAGTGTCGGGAGAGCCACAGATACGCAGTATTTT. Protein sequence: CAISVGRATDTQYF.